This is a list of T cell receptor beta chains from one sample in a study of T cells in Graves' hyperthyroidism and ophthalmopathy. One entry per CDR3 protein, called by TCRdb with MiXCR from the multiplex PCR reads. This table has about 290,000 distinct CDR3 sequences, 10% to 15% appearing once. Input material: blood. All receptors come from a woman aged 25 to 39 with Graves' hyperthyroidism that later progressed to Graves' ophthalmopathy. Each CDR3 is given with its conserved first and last residue. The D gene is left open where the match is weak. Size values are once, few and many counts, or a class for expanded clones, and some rows have none.

CDR3 protein: CASSLLAGGLNEQFF
CDR3 DNA: TGTGCCAGCAGCCTCCTAGCGGGAGGGTTAAATGAGCAGTTCTTC
V gene: TRBV27
J gene: TRBJ2-1
D gene: TRBD2
clone size: many

CDR3 protein: CASSGGLPTSSYNEQFF
CDR3 DNA: TGTGCCAGTAGTGGCGGGCTCCCTACTAGCTCCTACAATGAGCAGTTCTTC
V gene: TRBV19
J gene: TRBJ2-1
D gene: -
clone size: few

CDR3 protein: CASSHHIGATNEKLFF
CDR3 DNA: TGTGCCAGCAGCCATCACATCGGGGCAACTAATGAAAAACTGTTTTTT
V gene: TRBV4-2
J gene: TRBJ1-4
D gene: -
clone size: many

CDR3 protein: CSVVGFWGYNEQFF
CDR3 DNA: TGCAGCGTTGTTGGGTTTTGGGGGTACAATGAGCAGTTCTTC
V gene: TRBV29-1
J gene: TRBJ2-1
D gene: -
clone size: -

CDR3 protein: CASTLGGTYEQYF
CDR3 DNA: TGTGCCAGCACCCTGGGGGGGACCTACGAGCAGTACTTC
V gene: TRBV11-2
J gene: TRBJ2-7
D gene: TRBD2
clone size: many

CDR3 protein: CASSASRAAGEYTGELFF
CDR3 DNA: TGTGCCAGCAGCGCCTCTCGCGCAGCAGGGGAGTACACCGGGGAGCTGTTTTTT
V gene: TRBV9
J gene: TRBJ2-2
D gene: -
clone size: few

CDR3 protein: CSAAQIGTDQQYF
CDR3 DNA: TGCAGTGCAGCCCAAATTGGGACAGACCAGCAGTACTTC
V gene: TRBV20-1
J gene: TRBJ2-7
D gene: TRBD1
clone size: many

CDR3 protein: CAISEGTAEAFF
CDR3 DNA: TGTGCCATCAGTGAGGGAACAGCGGAAGCTTTCTTT
V gene: TRBV10-3
J gene: TRBJ1-1
D gene: -
clone size: many

CDR3 protein: CASSPPGTNTGELFF
CDR3 DNA: TGTGCCAGCTCACCACCGGGGACGAACACCGGGGAGCTGTTTTTT
V gene: TRBV18
J gene: TRBJ2-2
D gene: -
clone size: many

CDR3 protein: CASSLGTSTQFF
CDR3 DNA: TGTGCCAGCAGCTTAGGAACTAGCACGCAGTTCTTC
V gene: TRBV11-2
J gene: TRBJ2-1
D gene: -
clone size: many

CDR3 protein: CASCRQGDTQYF
CDR3 DNA: TGTGCCAGCTGCCGGCAAGGTGATACGCAGTATTTT
V gene: TRBV9
J gene: TRBJ2-3
D gene: -
clone size: few

CDR3 protein: CASSAGTGTNQPQHF
CDR3 DNA: TGTGCCAGCAGCGCGGGGACAGGGACCAATCAGCCCCAGCATTTT
V gene: TRBV9
J gene: TRBJ1-5
D gene: TRBD1
clone size: -

CDR3 protein: CASSYRRAGNTDTQYF
CDR3 DNA: TGTGCCAGCAGTTACCGGAGGGCCGGGAACACAGATACGCAGTATTTT
V gene: TRBV6-2/TRBV6-3
J gene: TRBJ2-3
D gene: -
clone size: many

CDR3 protein: CASSSTSSGQYEQYF
CDR3 DNA: TGTGCCAGCAGCTCCACTTCTAGCGGGCAATACGAGCAGTACTTC
V gene: TRBV9
J gene: TRBJ2-7
D gene: TRBD2
clone size: many

CDR3 protein: CASSNRLAGATYEQYF
CDR3 DNA: TGTGCCAGCAGTAACCGCCTAGCGGGGGCAACCTACGAGCAGTACTTC
V gene: TRBV27
J gene: TRBJ2-7
D gene: TRBD2
clone size: few

CDR3 protein: CASSPEARQQETQYF
CDR3 DNA: TGTGCCAGCAGCCCCGAGGCGAGGCAACAAGAGACCCAGTACTTC
V gene: TRBV9
J gene: TRBJ2-5
D gene: -
clone size: many

CDR3 protein: CSAPLRGNSYEQYF
CDR3 DNA: TGCAGTGCTCCATTGCGGGGGAACTCCTACGAGCAGTACTTC
V gene: TRBV20-1
J gene: TRBJ2-7
D gene: TRBD2
clone size: many

CDR3 protein: CAGSPSDEQYF
CDR3 DNA: TGTGCCGGCAGCCCTTCCGACGAGCAGTACTTC
V gene: TRBV7-8
J gene: TRBJ2-7
D gene: -
clone size: -

CDR3 protein: CASSLEPSGSLVGEYF
CDR3 DNA: TGTGCCAGCAGTCTCGAGCCTAGCGGGAGTTTGGTTGGTGAGTACTTC
V gene: TRBV28
J gene: TRBJ2-5
D gene: TRBD2
clone size: many

CDR3 protein: CASSQDRGAADEQYF
CDR3 DNA: TGCGCCAGCAGCCAAGATCGGGGGGCGGCGGACGAGCAGTACTTC
V gene: TRBV4-3
J gene: TRBJ2-7
D gene: -
clone size: many

CDR3 protein: CASRDDDGGNEQFF
CDR3 DNA: TGCGCCAGCAGAGATGATGACGGGGGCAATGAGCAGTTCTTC
V gene: TRBV4-3
J gene: TRBJ2-1
D gene: -
clone size: few

CDR3 protein: CASSQDNTGTSGRTQTQYF
CDR3 DNA: TGCGCCAGCAGCCAAGATAATACCGGGACTAGCGGGAGGACGCAGACCCAGTACTTC
V gene: TRBV4-3
J gene: TRBJ2-5
D gene: TRBD2
clone size: few

CDR3 protein: CASSLGKRWDRITRGENRKLFF
CDR3 DNA: TGCGCCAGCAGCTTGGGCAAACGGTGGGACAGAATCACCCGAGGGGAGAACAGAAAACTGTTTTTT
V gene: TRBV5-1
J gene: TRBJ1-4
D gene: TRBD1
clone size: many

CDR3 protein: CSARLWETQYF
CDR3 DNA: TGCAGTGCTAGACTTTGGGAGACCCAGTACTTC
V gene: TRBV20-1
J gene: TRBJ2-5
D gene: -
clone size: few

CDR3 protein: CASSPLAGVPDTQYF
CDR3 DNA: TGTGCCAGCAGCCCGTTAGCGGGAGTGCCAGATACGCAGTATTTT
V gene: TRBV7-2
J gene: TRBJ2-3
D gene: TRBD2
clone size: many

CDR3 protein: CASIRGYEQYF
CDR3 DNA: TGTGCCAGCATCCGGGGCTACGAGCAGTACTTC
V gene: TRBV2
J gene: TRBJ2-7
D gene: -
clone size: -

CDR3 protein: CASSFNTGNSPLHF
CDR3 DNA: TGTGCCAGCAGCTTCAACACGGGGAATTCACCCCTCCACTTT
V gene: TRBV7-8
J gene: TRBJ1-6
D gene: -
clone size: many

CDR3 protein: CASSQEGGGQPQHF
CDR3 DNA: TGCGCCAGCAGCCAAGAAGGGGGAGGACAGCCCCAGCATTTT
V gene: TRBV4-1
J gene: TRBJ1-5
D gene: -
clone size: -

CDR3 protein: CAIGGQGIGYGYTF
CDR3 DNA: TGTGCCATCGGAGGACAGGGCATTGGCTATGGCTACACCTTC
V gene: TRBV10-3
J gene: TRBJ1-2
D gene: TRBD1
clone size: many

CDR3 protein: CASSPHYGGVSYEQYF
CDR3 DNA: TGTGCCAGCAGCCCCCATTATGGAGGGGTATCCTACGAGCAGTACTTC
V gene: TRBV6-2/TRBV6-3
J gene: TRBJ2-7
D gene: -
clone size: few

CDR3 protein: CASSLSTGDQSYEQYF
CDR3 DNA: TGCGCCAGCAGCCTTTCGACAGGGGACCAATCCTACGAGCAGTACTTC
V gene: TRBV4-3
J gene: TRBJ2-7
D gene: TRBD1
clone size: few

CDR3 protein: CASSRTSRPPGGELFF
CDR3 DNA: TGTGCCAGCAGCCGGACTAGCCGCCCACCTGGGGGGGAGCTGTTTTTT
V gene: TRBV12-3/TRBV12-4
J gene: TRBJ2-2
D gene: TRBD2
clone size: many

CDR3 protein: CASSPEGVLGYTF
CDR3 DNA: TGTGCCAGCAGCCCGGAGGGGGTACTCGGCTACACCTTC
V gene: TRBV6-2/TRBV6-3
J gene: TRBJ1-2
D gene: -
clone size: -

CDR3 protein: CSARALSALANEQFF
CDR3 DNA: TGCAGTGCTAGAGCCCTGTCAGCGCTAGCCAATGAGCAGTTCTTC
V gene: TRBV20-1
J gene: TRBJ2-1
D gene: -
clone size: few

CDR3 protein: CASSSYGGSYEQYF
CDR3 DNA: TGTGCCAGCAGCTCATACGGCGGATCCTACGAGCAGTACTTC
V gene: TRBV11-1
J gene: TRBJ2-7
D gene: -
clone size: few

CDR3 protein: CASSILATQYF
CDR3 DNA: TGTGCCAGCAGTATTCTAGCCACCCAGTACTTC
V gene: TRBV6-1
J gene: TRBJ2-5
D gene: -
clone size: few

CDR3 protein: CSVSSGGRGTEAFF
CDR3 DNA: TGCAGCGTTTCATCGGGGGGGAGGGGCACTGAAGCTTTCTTT
V gene: TRBV29-1
J gene: TRBJ1-1
D gene: -
clone size: many

CDR3 protein: CSARVSNTEAFF
CDR3 DNA: TGCAGTGCTAGAGTTTCGAACACTGAAGCTTTCTTT
V gene: TRBV20-1
J gene: TRBJ1-1
D gene: -
clone size: many

CDR3 protein: CSASDRQGASNEQFF
CDR3 DNA: TGCAGTGCTAGCGACCGACAGGGGGCGAGCAATGAGCAGTTCTTC
V gene: TRBV20-1
J gene: TRBJ2-1
D gene: TRBD1
clone size: once

CDR3 protein: CASSLLGEITEAFF
CDR3 DNA: TGTGCCAGCAGCCTCTTAGGGGAAATCACTGAAGCTTTCTTT
V gene: TRBV5-4
J gene: TRBJ1-1
D gene: -
clone size: few

CDR3 protein: CASSLGLNEQFF
CDR3 DNA: TGTGCCAGCAGCTTAGGACTCAATGAGCAGTTCTTC
V gene: TRBV7-2
J gene: TRBJ2-1
D gene: -
clone size: many

CDR3 protein: CASSFGTSGSHEQYF
CDR3 DNA: TGTGCCAGCAGCTTCGGGACTAGCGGGAGCCACGAGCAGTACTTC
V gene: TRBV2
J gene: TRBJ2-7
D gene: TRBD2
clone size: many

CDR3 protein: CASSYTYGYTF
CDR3 DNA: TGTGCCAGCAGTTACACATATGGCTACACCTTC
V gene: TRBV12-3/TRBV12-4
J gene: TRBJ1-2
D gene: -
clone size: many

CDR3 protein: CASSVGGQVGNNEQFF
CDR3 DNA: TGTGCCAGCAGCGTAGGAGGACAGGTCGGAAACAATGAGCAGTTCTTC
V gene: TRBV9
J gene: TRBJ2-1
D gene: TRBD1
clone size: few

CDR3 protein: CASSLGAGIEAFF
CDR3 DNA: TGTGCCAGCAGCTTAGGGGCGGGGATTGAAGCTTTCTTT
V gene: TRBV7-8
J gene: TRBJ1-1
D gene: -
clone size: many

CDR3 protein: CASSFIGAYNEQFF
CDR3 DNA: TGTGCCAGCAGTTTTATAGGGGCCTACAATGAGCAGTTCTTC
V gene: TRBV12-3/TRBV12-4
J gene: TRBJ2-1
D gene: -
clone size: many

CDR3 protein: CASSLSFEETQYF
CDR3 DNA: TGTGCCAGCAGTTTATCTTTTGAAGAGACCCAGTACTTC
V gene: TRBV27
J gene: TRBJ2-5
D gene: -
clone size: many

CDR3 protein: CASIGDRANTEAFF
CDR3 DNA: TGTGCCAGCATAGGGGACAGGGCAAACACTGAAGCTTTCTTT
V gene: TRBV6-5
J gene: TRBJ1-1
D gene: TRBD1
clone size: many

CDR3 protein: CALASGAGAKDTQYF
CDR3 DNA: TGTGCCCTCGCCTCGGGTGCGGGAGCAAAAGATACGCAGTATTTT
V gene: TRBV10-3
J gene: TRBJ2-3
D gene: TRBD2
clone size: few

CDR3 protein: CAISRLALNSYEQYF
CDR3 DNA: TGTGCCATCAGTAGACTAGCGTTAAACTCCTACGAGCAGTACTTC
V gene: TRBV10-3
J gene: TRBJ2-7
D gene: TRBD2
clone size: many

CDR3 protein: CSATAGGADTQYF
CDR3 DNA: TGCAGTGCTACGGCGGGAGGTGCAGATACGCAGTATTTT
V gene: TRBV20-1
J gene: TRBJ2-3
D gene: TRBD2
clone size: many

CDR3 protein: CAISQGTTNEKLFF
CDR3 DNA: TGTGCCATCAGCCAGGGGACAACTAATGAAAAACTGTTTTTT
V gene: TRBV10-3
J gene: TRBJ1-4
D gene: -
clone size: -

CDR3 protein: CASSWGGAGEETQYF
CDR3 DNA: TGTGCCAGCAGTTGGGGCGGGGCGGGAGAAGAGACCCAGTACTTC
V gene: TRBV6-1
J gene: TRBJ2-5
D gene: TRBD2
clone size: many